This TCR beta chain was identified during a study of cytomegalovirus exposure and HLA in healthy donors. Researchers ran the PCR with 60 Vbeta and 13 Jbeta primers. Data came from immunoSEQ multiplex PCR; TCRdb stores just in-frame clones and leaves some out. The sample consists of 200,000 or so clones, roughly 76% of them appearing once. V was clipped by 4 bases and J by 4 bases; unmatched bases: 4. Per the germline V gene, CDR1 is SGDLS and CDR2 is YYNGEE. This CDR3 region has 13 residues. The chain links TRBV9 to TRBJ1-1, with 7 nucleotides matching TRBD1. Material for sequencing was PBMCs. This TCR was recovered from a man in his forties in good health and CMV-seropositive. The CDR3 here is CASSSQGSTEAFF. The CDR3 bases are TGTGCCAGCAGCTCACAGGGGAGCACTGAAGCTTTCTTT.